This TCR beta chain originates from a study of graft-versus-host responses after intestinal transplantation. Study at large: Every recipient underwent anti-thymocyte globulin induction, then tacrolimus and steroids for 3 to 4 years.

For this clone: Its antigen is currently unknown.

Per the germline V gene, CDR1 is SGHRS and CDR2 is YFSETQ. This CDR3 contains 14 residues. V lost 4 bases, J lost 4 bases, and 6 bases stayed unmatched. Study-level points and caveats: Recipient marrow held GvH clones, some first seen in ileum or blood.

TCRdb keeps only in-frame clones here, not all; method: immunoSEQ multiplex PCR. The sample has 100,000 to 110,000 clones; roughly 87% are singletons. The TCR originated in a human donor who was the organ donor for an intestinal transplant. This chain links TRBV5-1 with TRBJ1-2; 8 bases are a match to TRBD1. The sequencing here drew on unstimulated CD4+ T cells sorted from spleen or lymph node cells, taken before transplant. In DNA, the CDR3 is TGCGCCAGCAGCCCTAGGACAGGGAGCTATGGCTACACCTTC. It yields the protein CASSPRTGSYGYTF.